One and the same sample provided the 21 T cell receptor beta chains below, sequenced in a study of blood T cell repertoires in COVID-19. Assay used: immunoSEQ multiplex PCR; TCRdb lists only in-frame clones, some missing. The data hold about 110,000 clones, with about four fifths observed a single time. Sequenced: peripheral blood. The origin of the receptors is a woman aged 70 to 79 with acute or convalescent COVID-19.

V and J are TRBV28 and TRBJ2-7; 14 bases map to TRBD2. Germline V CDR1 and CDR2: MDHEN, SYDVKM. V lost 4 bases, J lost 3 bases, and 17 bases stayed unmatched. The CDR3 has 20 residues. CDR3 DNA sequence: TGTGCCAGCAGTTCCCCGGGACTAGCGGGAGAAGGGTCAAGGCTCTACGAGCAGTACTTC. It codes for CASSSPGLAGEGSRLYEQYF.

J is TRBJ2-2 and V is TRBV5-4; 8 bases agree with TRBD1. The germline V gene has CDR1 SGHNT and CDR2 YYREEE (reference sequence). The CDR3 sequence is 15 residues long. The junction had 8 bases not matched to a gene; V was cut back by 5 bases and J by 5 bases. The CDR3 region is CASRRTGGRTGELFF. The CDR3, as DNA: TGTGCCAGCAGACGAACAGGGGGGAGAACCGGGGAGCTGTTTTTT.

A note on this clone: A much larger clone lies a single base off, so this may be a read error. The chain carries TRBV5-1 and TRBJ1-3; perhaps TRBD1 as D (6 bases). V was shortened by 4 bases and J by 0 bases, with 8 bases between the two germline ends. Germline lookup yields CDR1 SGHRS and CDR2 YFSETQ. The CDR3 is made up of 14 amino acids. This CDR3 reads CASSRQVSGNTIYF. CDR3 in DNA: TGCGCCAGCAGCCGACAGGTCTCTGGAAACACCATATATTTT.

The chain employs TRBV4-1 and TRBJ1-2; D is possibly TRBD1 (5 bases). V lost 1 base and J 4 bases, leaving 19 bases between the germline ends. The CDR3 contains 17 residues. The germline V gene has CDR1 MGHRA and CDR2 YSYEKL. The CDR3: CASSQVYNAGGGYGYTF. The CDR3 region has the DNA TGCGCCAGCAGCCAAGTTTACAACGCGGGGGGAGGCTATGGCTACACCTTC.

The gene calls are TRBV5-4 and TRBJ1-2; D is undetermined. Looked up from germline, CDR1 is SGHNT and CDR2 is YYREEE (reference sequence). The CDR3 has 15 residues. V shed 0 bases and J shed 0 bases, with 9 bases lying between them. The CDR3 DNA sequence: TGTGCCAGCAGCTTGGTGGAGGCAGCTAACTATGGCTACACCTTC. This codes for CASSLVEAANYGYTF.

V is TRBV7-3 and J is TRBJ2-2, with 7 positions matching TRBD1. In germline, CDR1 is SGHTA, CDR2 FQGTGA. The V segment lost 1 base and the J segment 6 bases; nucleotides outside the gene matches: 14. The CDR3 is 18 amino acids. DNA of the CDR3: TGTGCCAGCAGCTTAAGGCCCCTGACAGGGATGGCGTCCGGGGAGCTGTTTTTT. Protein product: CASSLRPLTGMASGELFF.

The chain is built from TRBV2 and TRBJ1-5; the D gene is possibly TRBD1 (5 bases). CDR3 length: 15 amino acids. The germline gives CDR1 SNHLY, CDR2 FYNNEI. The V and J ends lost 6 bases and 0 bases respectively, with 12 bases between them. The CDR3 reads CASRGGDFSNQPQHF. Written as DNA, the CDR3 is TGTGCCAGCAGGGGCGGGGACTTTAGCAATCAGCCCCAGCATTTT.

Only a few counts were recorded for this clone. This chain connects TRBV7-2 to TRBJ1-3, with D perhaps matching TRBD1 (5 bases). V was cut by 4 bases and J by 2 bases, with 12 bases left in between. Germline V CDR1 and CDR2: SGHTA, FQGNSA. CDR3 length: 15 amino acids. Here the CDR3 reads CASSSTGRAGNTIYF. The CDR3 coding sequence is TGTGCCAGCAGCTCTACGGGCAGGGCTGGAAACACCATATATTTT.

The chain couples TRBV28 to TRBJ2-4; no clear D. There are 14 residues in the CDR3. V dropped 5 bases and J dropped 0 bases, with 8 bases sitting between them. CDR1 MDHEN and CDR2 SYDVKM come from the germline V gene. The CDR3 nucleotides are TGTGCCAGCAGTGCTGAGATAGCCAAAAACATTCAGTACTTC. It encodes CASSAEIAKNIQYF.

V is TRBV4-2 and J is TRBJ1-4, with 9 bases identical to TRBD1. J was trimmed by 5 bases and V by 2 bases; bases with no gene match: 3. CDR1 is LGHNA and CDR2 is YNFKEQ in the germline V gene. The CDR3 totals 15 residues. The CDR3: CASSQPGTGNEKLFF. DNA of the CDR3: TGTGCCAGCAGCCAACCTGGGACAGGGAATGAAAAACTGTTTTTT.

This clone was counted a few times. V usage is TRBV5-1 and J usage is TRBJ1-2; a possible D gene is TRBD1 (6 bases). Germline assignment: CDR1 SGHRS and CDR2 YFSETQ. The CDR3 is 16 residues long. Trimming removed 0 bases from V and 1 base from J, with 13 bases in between. Here the CDR3 DNA reads TGCGCCAGCAGCTTGGGGACAGTGTACGATAACTATGGCTACACCTTC. It is translated as CASSLGTVYDNYGYTF.

The rearrangement joins TRBV7-8 to TRBJ2-5; D is undetermined. CDR1 SGHVS and CDR2 FQNEAQ come from the germline V gene. V dropped 2 bases and J dropped 4 bases, with 11 bases sitting between them. The CDR3 runs to 14 residues. Written as DNA, the CDR3 is TGTGCCAGCAGCTTAAACAGTCACAGAGAGACCCAGTACTTC. It translates to CASSLNSHRETQYF. Full variable domain (missing parts from reference TRBV7-8 and TRBJ2-5): GAGVSQSPRYKVAKRGQDVALRCDPISGHVSLFWYQQALGQGPEFLTYFQNEAQLDKSGLPSDRFFAERPEGSVSTLKIQRTQQEDSAVYLCASSLNSHRETQYFGPGTRLLVL.

This clone has only a few counts. The gene calls are TRBV5-1 and TRBJ2-1; 7 bases fit TRBD2. The CDR3 consists of 15 residues. Losses at the gene ends were 0 bases for V and 5 bases for J; bases not matched to a gene: 5. Germline V gene sequence: CDR1 SGHRS, CDR2 YFSETQ. CDR3 region: CASSLVSGPNNEQFF. CDR3 sequence (DNA): TGCGCCAGCAGCTTGGTTAGCGGGCCCAACAATGAGCAGTTCTTC.

The V call is TRBV19, the J call TRBJ1-1; D not certain. Per the germline V gene, CDR1 is LNHDA and CDR2 is SQIVND (reference sequence). V was shortened by 5 bases and J by 5 bases, with 9 bases between the two germline ends. The CDR3 contains 12 residues. The DNA for the CDR3 is TGTGCCAGTAGTCCCTCGAGAACTGAAGCTTTCTTT. Its protein is CASSPSRTEAFF. Full variable domain (remainder filled in from reference TRBV19 and TRBJ1-1): DGGITQSPKYLFRKEGQNVTLSCEQNLNHDAMYWYRQDPGQGLRLIYYSQIVNDFQKGDIAEGYSVSREKKESFPLTVTSAQKNPTAFYLCASSPSRTEAFFGQGTRLTVV.

The chain employs TRBV27 and TRBJ1-2; a possible D gene is TRBD1 (5 bases). Germline CDR1 reads MNHEY; CDR2 reads SMNVEV (reference sequence). V was shortened by 4 bases and J by 0 bases, with 15 bases between the two germline ends. This CDR3 has 16 residues. The CDR3 protein is CASSSSGLPTNYGYTF. In DNA form, the CDR3 reads TGTGCCAGCAGTTCCTCGGGACTGCCCACTAACTATGGCTACACCTTC.

The chain combines TRBV13 with TRBJ2-7; 14 nucleotides align to TRBD2. V was clipped by 0 bases and J by 4 bases; unmatched bases: 14. Germline V gene lookup returns CDR1 PRHDT and CDR2 FYEKMQ (reference sequence). The CDR3 spans 20 residues. This chain's CDR3 is CASSLGLGTSGRGRQYEQYF. In nucleotides, the CDR3 is TGTGCCAGCAGCTTAGGACTCGGGACTAGCGGGAGAGGGAGGCAGTACGAGCAGTACTTC.

This chain joins TRBV11-2 and TRBJ2-7, with 7 bases fitting TRBD2. J gave up 2 bases and V 0 bases, and 7 bases lay outside the gene matches. Germline V lookup: CDR1 SGHAT, CDR2 FQNNGV. The CDR3 has 16 amino acids. CDR3 in amino acids: CASSLDLGGDTYEQYF. In DNA, the CDR3 is TGTGCCAGCAGCTTAGATCTTGGGGGGGATACCTACGAGCAGTACTTC. Variable domain in full (rest from reference TRBV11-2 and TRBJ2-7): EAGVAQSPRYKIIEKRQSVAFWCNPISGHATLYWYQQILGQGPKLLIQFQNNGVVDDSQLPKDRFSAERLKGVDSTLKIQPAKLEDSAVYLCASSLDLGGDTYEQYFGPGTRLTVT.

The V gene is TRBV29-1, the J gene TRBJ1-2; 10 bases agree with TRBD1. Germline loops: CDR1 SQVTM, CDR2 ANQGSEA. The CDR3 contains 15 residues. Losses at the gene ends were 8 bases for V and 7 bases for J; bases not matched to a gene: 16. The CDR3 DNA reads TGCAGCTCCCAGACACCTGGGACAGGGGTTGGTGGCTACACCTTC. Amino acids: CSSQTPGTGVGGYTF.

V usage is TRBV7-2 and J usage is TRBJ1-3; 7 bases fit TRBD1. Per germline, CDR1 SGHTA and CDR2 FQGNSA. J was trimmed by 8 bases and V by 4 bases; bases with no gene match: 8. The CDR3 is 14 amino acids. The CDR3 is CASSSSTGSDTIYF. Here the CDR3 DNA reads TGTGCCAGCAGCTCCTCGACAGGGAGCGACACCATATATTTT.

This chain connects TRBV2 to TRBJ1-4; D perhaps matches TRBD1 (6 bases). V was clipped by 5 bases and J by 4 bases, with 11 bases between them. The CDR3 totals 14 residues. From germline, CDR1 is SNHLY and CDR2 FYNNEI. In DNA form, the CDR3 reads TGTGCCAGCAGTTTGACAGGTTATAATGAAAAACTGTTTTTT. This sequence encodes CASSLTGYNEKLFF.

The chain employs TRBV5-1 and TRBJ1-3; no definite D call. CDR3 length equals 15 residues. The germline V gene encodes CDR1 SGHRS and CDR2 YFSETQ. The ends were cut back, 9 bases at V and 0 bases at J, with 16 bases in the middle. The CDR3 protein is CATFGERASGNTIYF. As DNA, the CDR3 is TGCGCCACCTTTGGGGAGAGGGCCTCTGGAAACACCATATATTTT.